This TCR beta chain was sequenced during a study of T-cell memory formation after mild COVID-19. This clonotype was found many times. Its antigen is unknown. Overall study findings and caveats: For second-wave clones that peaked at day 37, SARS-CoV-2 specificity went unverified. Mainly CM and EM harbored the contracting CD4+ clones; mainly EMRA harbored the CD8+ ones.

Constant-segment primers were used for 5'RACE, and the resulting TCR alpha and TCR beta cDNA libraries carried sample barcodes and UMIs. TCRdb redid the calling of the 5' RACE reads with MiXCR, one entry per CDR3 protein. Of approximately 300,000 distinct CDR3 sequences detected, roughly a fifth appear once; the ten largest clones hold around 21%. Trimming removed 5 bases from V and 7 bases from J; junction bases left unmatched: 9. The CDR3 runs 14 residues. Germline CDR1 MNHEY, CDR2 SVGAGI. The sequence derives from a young man who had mild COVID-19 (a few samples of this study predate the infection). Cell type and time point are not known. The gene calls are TRBV6-5 and TRBJ2-7; 9 positions match TRBD1. Material for sequencing was PBMCs or a T cell subset sorted from them (not recorded which). The CDR3: CASSPGQGVGEQYV. The CDR3 coding sequence is TGTGCCAGCAGTCCGGGACAGGGAGTGGGAGAGCAGTACGTC.